The clone carrying this T cell receptor (beta chain) was found a few times. Unique molecular identifiers were used in preparing the TCRbeta library. TCRdb re-analysed the PCR reads in MiXCR, keeping a single row per CDR3 protein. The repertoire has 500,000 to 600,000 distinct CDR3 sequences, approximately 16% of them found once; the top ten carry approximately 3%. The data derive from a study of T-cell reconstitution after alpha-beta-depleted transplantation in children. CDR3 size: 13 residues. From germline, CDR1 is DFQATT and CDR2 SNEGSKA (reference sequence). V was cut by 2 bases and J by 6 bases, with 14 bases left in between.

The sample consisted of PBMCs from the stem cell graft donor, taken from the stem cell graft. This clonotype originated in a human donor who donated a stem cell graft to a child with acute lymphoblastic leukemia. V is TRBV20-1 and J is TRBJ2-7; a possible D gene is TRBD2 (6 bases). The CDR3 region has the DNA TGCAGTGCTAGATTAGCGGATTTTCCCGAGCAGTACTTC. Amino acid sequence: CSARLADFPEQYF.